These 21 T cell receptor beta chains share one sample of origin, sequenced in a study of blood T cells in healthy people across ages. A J-beta primer mix and a sample-barcoded 5' primer were used in a second PCR of roughly 7 to 12 cycles. MiXCR was run by TCRdb on the 5' RACE reads, yielding one entry per CDR3 protein. This sample has approximately 1,700,000 distinct CDR3 sequences; 30% to 40% occur once, and the top ten carry approximately 22%. Sequencing was carried out using blood. Receptors originate from a human donor in good health.

The chain recombines TRBV20-1 with TRBJ2-3; TRBD2 agrees at 12 bases. The CDR3 length is 17 residues. CDR1 and CDR2 (germline): DFQATT, SNEGSKA (reference sequence). V lost 1 base and J lost 0; bases outside the gene matches: 5. The DNA of the CDR3 is TGCAGTGCTAGAGCATTGACTAGCGGGGGTAGCACAGATACGCAGTATTTT. It is translated as CSARALTSGGSTDTQYF.

The V call is TRBV5-5, the J call TRBJ2-3; D gene ambiguous. The ends were cut back, 2 bases at V and 2 bases at J, with 9 bases in the middle. The CDR3 covers 14 residues. Per the germline V gene, CDR1 is SGHKS and CDR2 is YYEKEE (reference sequence). Here the CDR3 DNA reads TGTGCCAGCAGCTTTGAACCGAACACAGATACGCAGTATTTT. Translation gives CASSFEPNTDTQYF.

This chain connects TRBV7-6 to TRBJ1-6; the D is unclear. CDR1 SGHVS and CDR2 FNYEAQ come from the germline V gene. CDR3 length equals 16 residues. V was clipped by 1 base and J by 9 bases, with 16 bases between them. The CDR3 DNA reads TGTGCCAGCAGCTTAGACGGGTCACCCTATGGTTCACCCCTCCACTTT. It encodes CASSLDGSPYGSPLHF.

V usage is TRBV6-6 and J usage is TRBJ1-4, with a tentative D call TRBD1 (5 bases). Germline V CDR1 and CDR2: MNHNY, SVGAGI (reference sequence). The CDR3 totals 15 residues. V shed 1 base and J shed 8 bases, with 14 bases lying between them. CDR3 bases: TGTGCCAGCAGTTACTTACCTAGAGCAGGGGAAAAACTGTTTTTT. Amino acids: CASSYLPRAGEKLFF.

This clonotype was counted a few times. The rearrangement uses TRBV6-1 and TRBJ1-2; no firm D call. The CDR3 has 13 amino acids. Germline V gives CDR1 MNHNS, CDR2 SASEGT. Trimming pared 1 base from V and 8 bases from J, leaving 11 bases between. DNA of the CDR3: TGTGCCAGCAGTGAAGGGCAGGAACGGGGCTACACCTTC. Its translation: CASSEGQERGYTF.

This clonotype was observed a few times. This chain uses TRBV12-3 or TRBV12-4 with TRBJ1-4; D call uncertain. V dropped 6 bases and J dropped 0 bases, with 8 bases sitting between them. The CDR3 consists of 14 residues. CDR3 sequence reads: CASSLHATNEKLFF. CDR3 sequence (DNA): TGTGCCAGCAGCTTACATGCAACTAATGAAAAACTGTTTTTT.

The chain joins TRBV12-3 or TRBV12-4 to TRBJ1-1; the match to TRBD1 covers 8 bases. J gave up 8 bases and V 6 bases, and 11 bases lay outside the gene matches. This CDR3 is 14 amino acids long. In nucleotides, the CDR3 is TGTGCCAGCAGCGCGAGGACAGGGTGGGGAGAAGCTTTCTTT. Its protein is CASSARTGWGEAFF.

There are a few counts of this clonotype. The chain carries TRBV7-2 and TRBJ2-5, with no clear D. The assigned J gene may be wrong: the sequence end matches TRBJ2-7 better. CDR3 size: 12 residues. Germline loops: CDR1 SGHTA, CDR2 FQGNSA. The CDR3 DNA sequence: TGTGCCAGCAGCTTAGTGACACGCGAGCAGTACTTC. Its translation: CASSLVTREQYF.

This clonotype was observed a handful of times. The gene calls are TRBV6-6 and TRBJ2-7, with D unclear. Trimming pared 5 bases from V and 0 bases from J, leaving 8 bases between. The CDR3 has 13 amino acids. Germline assignment: CDR1 MNHNY and CDR2 SVGAGI (reference sequence). CDR3 in amino acids: CASSKRASYEQYF. CDR3 sequence (DNA): TGTGCCAGCAGTAAGCGAGCCTCCTACGAGCAGTACTTC.

CDR3 sequence: CASSPIVGGGYNEQFF. The CDR3 DNA is TGTGCCAGCAGCCCTATTGTCGGGGGGGGCTACAATGAGCAGTTCTTC. The chain is built from TRBV7-9 and TRBJ2-1, with 8 bases lining up with TRBD2. The trim removed 5 bases at V and 3 bases at J, leaving 9 bases unmatched. The CDR3 spans 16 residues. CDR1 and CDR2 from the germline V gene are SEHNR and FQNEAQ (reference sequence). The variable domain in full, with the rest retrieved from reference TRBV7-9 and TRBJ2-1, is DTGVSQNPRHKITKRGQNVTFRCDPISEHNRLYWYRQTLGQGPEFLTYFQNEAQLEKSRLLSDRFSAERPKGSFSTLEIQRTEQGDSAMYLCASSPIVGGGYNEQFFGPGTRLTVL.

This clonotype was counted between two and nine times. The junction departs from germline at one end; a sequencing error may be responsible. In DNA form, the CDR3 reads TGTGCCCGCAGTCCGACAGGTACCCCTCTCGAGCAGTACTTC. The encoded protein is CARSPTGTPLEQYF. The chain has TRBV6-2 or TRBV6-3 and TRBJ2-7; tentative D call: TRBD1 (6 bases). Germline CDR1 and CDR2: MNHEY and SVGEGT. The CDR3 spans 14 residues.

In this sample, this clonotype turned up a few times. The chain recombines TRBV12-3 or TRBV12-4 with TRBJ1-4; no firm D call. With 3 bases removed from V and 6 bases from J, the gap between germline ends came to 5 bases. The CDR3 contains 12 residues. For the CDR3, the DNA is TGTGCCAGCAGTTTTTTCGATGAAAAACTGTTTTTT. Encoded protein: CASSFFDEKLFF.

The rearrangement joins TRBV29-1 to TRBJ2-7, with D maybe TRBD1 (7 bases). The CDR3 is 12 residues long. With 6 bases removed from V and 3 bases from J, the gap between germline ends came to 12 bases. Germline CDR1 is SQVTM and CDR2 is ANQGSEA. The CDR3 DNA reads as TGCAGCGTCTCGGGGGACAGCTACGAGCAGTACTTC. It specifies CSVSGDSYEQYF.

Comment on this clonotype: Sequence at one end of the junction differs from germline and may be a read error. The chain uses TRBV29-1 and TRBJ2-4; D is unclear. The J call may not be correct, given that the DNA end is closer to TRBJ2-7. Germline CDR1 is SQVTM and CDR2 is ANQGSEA. This CDR3 is built from 16 residues. CDR3 in DNA: TGCGGCGTTGAGAATGTATTCGGAGAGCGTTCAGGCGAGCAGTACTTC. Its protein is CGVENVFGERSGEQYF.

The chain recombines TRBV5-1 with TRBJ1-2; the D is unclear. The CDR3 is 14 amino acids. The V gene's germline CDR1 is SGHRS and CDR2 YFSETQ. V lost 3 bases to trimming and J lost 4 bases, with 13 bases between them. The CDR3 bases are TGCGCCAGCAGCTACCCGTCGGGAACCTATGGCTACACCTTC. It yields the protein CASSYPSGTYGYTF.

This clonotype was observed a handful of times. The rearrangement links TRBV6-2 or TRBV6-3 to TRBJ2-1, with 8 bases matching TRBD1. The CDR3 has 15 residues. Germline V gives CDR1 MNHEY, CDR2 SVGEGT. V lost 2 bases and J lost 7; bases outside the gene matches: 7. This CDR3 is CASSYTGTGRNEQFF. CDR3 bases: TGTGCCAGCAGTTACACCGGGACAGGACGTAATGAGCAGTTCTTC.

This clonotype was seen more than once but under ten times. This chain connects TRBV21-1 to TRBJ2-4; TRBD1, as called in the table, went unchecked against the DNA. TRBV21-1 represents a pseudogene. CDR3 length equals 18 residues. In DNA form, the CDR3 reads TGTGCCGGCAGCTATATACCAGGGGTTACGATTGAGAAAAACATTCAGTACTTC. This translates into CAGSYIPGVTIEKNIQYF.

This sequence joins TRBV7-8 and TRBJ1-6; 8 positions agree with TRBD1. CDR1 SGHVS and CDR2 FQNEAQ come from the germline V gene. The CDR3 length is 15 residues. The ends lost 8 bases at V and 7 bases at J; junction bases unmatched: 10. The CDR3 is CASAEGQAENSPLHF. DNA of the CDR3: TGTGCCAGCGCGGAGGGACAGGCAGAGAATTCACCCCTCCACTTT.

V usage is TRBV12-3 or TRBV12-4 and J usage is TRBJ2-1, with D possibly being TRBD1 (5 bases). CDR3 size: 15 residues. With 0 bases removed from V and 7 bases from J, the gap between germline ends came to 13 bases. The CDR3 sequence: CASSLAGVIGNEQFF. CDR3 DNA sequence: TGTGCCAGCAGTTTAGCAGGGGTAATAGGGAATGAGCAGTTCTTC.

This clonotype was recorded a few times. The chain links TRBV5-1 to TRBJ2-1; TRBD1 matches at 8 bases. Germline V gene lookup returns CDR1 SGHRS and CDR2 YFSETQ. The CDR3 spans 16 residues. V trimming: 0 bases; J trimming: 4 bases; junction bases outside the gene matches: 6. The CDR3: CASSLGGQDIYNEQFF. The CDR3 region has the DNA TGCGCCAGCAGCTTGGGGGGACAGGATATTTACAATGAGCAGTTCTTC.

This rearrangement joins TRBV5-1 to TRBJ2-4, with TRBD1 matching 8 bases. This CDR3 is 17 amino acids long. The germline gives CDR1 SGHRS, CDR2 YFSETQ. V trimming: 0 bases; J trimming: 6 bases; junction bases outside the gene matches: 11. In DNA, the CDR3 is TGCGCCAGCAGCTTGGTAGGGACAGGAGGGAGGATAAACATTCAGTACTTC. Its translation is CASSLVGTGGRINIQYF.